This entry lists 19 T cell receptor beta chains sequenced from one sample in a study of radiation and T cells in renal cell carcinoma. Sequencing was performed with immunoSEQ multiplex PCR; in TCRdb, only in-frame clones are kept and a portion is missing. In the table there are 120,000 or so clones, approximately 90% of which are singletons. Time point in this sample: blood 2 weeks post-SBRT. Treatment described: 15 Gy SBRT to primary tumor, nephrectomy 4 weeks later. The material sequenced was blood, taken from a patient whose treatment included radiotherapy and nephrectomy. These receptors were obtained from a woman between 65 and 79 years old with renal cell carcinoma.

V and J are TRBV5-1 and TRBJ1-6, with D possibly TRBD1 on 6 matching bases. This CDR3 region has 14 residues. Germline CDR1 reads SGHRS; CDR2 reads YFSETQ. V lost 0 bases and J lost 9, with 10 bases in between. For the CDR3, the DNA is TGCGCCAGCAGCTTGGAACAGGGTACTTCACCCCTCCACTTT. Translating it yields CASSLEQGTSPLHF.

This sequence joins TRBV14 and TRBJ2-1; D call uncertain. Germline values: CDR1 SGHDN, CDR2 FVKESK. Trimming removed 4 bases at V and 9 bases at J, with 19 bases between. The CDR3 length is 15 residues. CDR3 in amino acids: CASSPRRAWDSEQFF. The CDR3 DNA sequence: TGTGCCAGCAGCCCGAGACGGGCCTGGGATTCTGAGCAGTTCTTC.

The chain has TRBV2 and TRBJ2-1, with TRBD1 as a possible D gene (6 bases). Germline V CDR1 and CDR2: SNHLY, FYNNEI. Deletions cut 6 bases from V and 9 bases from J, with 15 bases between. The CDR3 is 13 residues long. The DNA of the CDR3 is TGTGCCAGCAGGGGGCAGGGGCGCGGTGAGCAGTTCTTC. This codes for CASRGQGRGEQFF.

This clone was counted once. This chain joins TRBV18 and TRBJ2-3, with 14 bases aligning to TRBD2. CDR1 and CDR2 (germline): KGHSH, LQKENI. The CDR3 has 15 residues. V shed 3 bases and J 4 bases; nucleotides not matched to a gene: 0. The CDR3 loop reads CASSPTSGGADTQYF. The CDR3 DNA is TGTGCCAGCTCACCGACTAGCGGGGGGGCAGATACGCAGTATTTT.

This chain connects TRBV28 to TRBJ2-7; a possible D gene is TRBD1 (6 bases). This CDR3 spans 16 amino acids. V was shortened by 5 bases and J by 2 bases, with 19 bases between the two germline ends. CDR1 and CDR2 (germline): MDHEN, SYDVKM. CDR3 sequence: CASSPRKGVPPYEQYF. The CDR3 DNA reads TGTGCCAGCAGTCCACGCAAGGGGGTACCTCCCTACGAGCAGTACTTC.

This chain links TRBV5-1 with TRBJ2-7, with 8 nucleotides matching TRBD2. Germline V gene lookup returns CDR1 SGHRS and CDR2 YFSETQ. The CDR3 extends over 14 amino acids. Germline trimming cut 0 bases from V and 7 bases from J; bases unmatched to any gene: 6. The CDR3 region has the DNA TGCGCCAGCAGCTTGGGCGGGGGGACTTGGGAGCAGTACTTC. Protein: CASSLGGGTWEQYF.

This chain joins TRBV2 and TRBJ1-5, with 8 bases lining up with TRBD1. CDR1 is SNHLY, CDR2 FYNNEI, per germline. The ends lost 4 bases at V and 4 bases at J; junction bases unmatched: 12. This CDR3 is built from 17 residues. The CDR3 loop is CASSGAGGAMGNQPQHF. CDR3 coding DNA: TGTGCCAGCAGTGGGGCAGGGGGCGCGATGGGGAATCAGCCCCAGCATTTT. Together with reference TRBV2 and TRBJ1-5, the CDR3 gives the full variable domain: EPEVTQTPSHQVTQMGQEVILRCVPISNHLYFYWYRQILGQKVEFLVSFYNNEISEKSEIFDDQFSVERPDGSNFTLKIRSTKLEDSAMYFCASSGAGGAMGNQPQHFGDGTRLSIL.

The CDR3: CASSRGSHYGYTF. The CDR3 DNA reads as TGTGCCAGCAGTCGCGGCAGCCACTATGGCTACACCTTC. The chain joins TRBV11-1 to TRBJ1-2; D uncertain. This CDR3 region has 13 residues. The germline CDR1 and CDR2 sequences are SGHAT and FQDESV (reference sequence). Deletions cut 6 bases from V and 3 bases from J, with 11 bases between. Based on the CDR3 plus reference TRBV11-1 and TRBJ1-2, the full variable domain is EAEVAQSPRYKITEKSQAVAFWCDPISGHATLYWYRQILGQGPELLVQFQDESVVDDSQLPKDRFSAERLKGVDSTLKIQPAELGDSAMYLCASSRGSHYGYTFGSGTRLTVV.

In nucleotides, the CDR3 is TGTGCCAGCTCAACCGGGACAGGCGAGCAGTACTTC. It yields the protein CASSTGTGEQYF. The chain links TRBV18 to TRBJ2-7, with 8 bases aligning to TRBD1. Germline CDR1 and CDR2: KGHSH and LQKENI. With V trimmed by 5 bases and J by 6 bases, 3 bases remained unmatched. The CDR3 runs 12 residues.

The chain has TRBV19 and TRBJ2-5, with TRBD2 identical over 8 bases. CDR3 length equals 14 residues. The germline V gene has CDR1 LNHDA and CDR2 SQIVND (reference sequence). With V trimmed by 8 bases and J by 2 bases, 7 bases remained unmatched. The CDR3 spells CASAGLAFQETQYF. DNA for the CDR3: TGTGCCAGTGCCGGACTAGCTTTTCAAGAGACCCAGTACTTC. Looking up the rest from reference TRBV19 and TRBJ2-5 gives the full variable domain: DGGITQSPKYLFRKEGQNVTLSCEQNLNHDAMYWYRQDPGQGLRLIYYSQIVNDFQKGDIAEGYSVSREKKESFPLTVTSAQKNPTAFYLCASAGLAFQETQYFGPGTRLLVL.

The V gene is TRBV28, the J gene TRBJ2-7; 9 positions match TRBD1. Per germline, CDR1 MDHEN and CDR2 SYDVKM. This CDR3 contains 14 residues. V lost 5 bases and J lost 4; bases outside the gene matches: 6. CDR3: CASSVTGGRYEQYF. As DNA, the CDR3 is TGTGCCAGCAGTGTGACAGGGGGTAGGTACGAGCAGTACTTC.

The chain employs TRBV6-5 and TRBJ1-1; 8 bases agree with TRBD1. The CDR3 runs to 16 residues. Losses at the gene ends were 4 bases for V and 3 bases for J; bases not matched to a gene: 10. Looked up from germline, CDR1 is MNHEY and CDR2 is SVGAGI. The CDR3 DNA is TGTGCCAGCAGTTCGACAGGGGCCCGGGTAGACACTGAAGCTTTCTTT. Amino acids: CASSSTGARVDTEAFF.

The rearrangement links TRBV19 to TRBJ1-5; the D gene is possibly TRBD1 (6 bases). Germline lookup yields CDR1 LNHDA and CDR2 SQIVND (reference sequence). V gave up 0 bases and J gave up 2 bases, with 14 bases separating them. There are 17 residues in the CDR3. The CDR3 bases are TGTGCCAGTAGTATAGATCGACAGGACCGAGGCAATCAGCCCCAGCATTTT. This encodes CASSIDRQDRGNQPQHF.

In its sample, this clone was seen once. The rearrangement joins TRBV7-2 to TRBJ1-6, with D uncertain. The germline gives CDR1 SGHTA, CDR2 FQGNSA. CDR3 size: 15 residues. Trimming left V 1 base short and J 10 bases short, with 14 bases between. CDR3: CASSLGPVEKSPLHF. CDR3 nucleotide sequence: TGTGCCAGCAGCTTAGGACCCGTAGAGAAGTCACCCCTCCACTTT.

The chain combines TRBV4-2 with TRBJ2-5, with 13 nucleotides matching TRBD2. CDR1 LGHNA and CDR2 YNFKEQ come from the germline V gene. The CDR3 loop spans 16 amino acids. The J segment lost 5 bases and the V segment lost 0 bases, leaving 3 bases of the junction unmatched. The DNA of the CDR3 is TGTGCCAGCAGCCAAGATGGGGGACTAGCGGGGGAGACCCAGTACTTC. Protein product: CASSQDGGLAGETQYF.

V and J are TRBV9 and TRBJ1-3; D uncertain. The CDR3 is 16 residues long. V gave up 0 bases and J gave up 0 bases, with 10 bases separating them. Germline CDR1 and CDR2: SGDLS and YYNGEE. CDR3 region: CASSVAPAPSGNTIYF. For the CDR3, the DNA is TGTGCCAGCAGCGTAGCTCCGGCCCCCTCTGGAAACACCATATATTTT. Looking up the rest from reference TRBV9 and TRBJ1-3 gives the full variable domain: DSGVTQTPKHLITATGQRVTLRCSPRSGDLSVYWYQQSLDQGLQFLIQYYNGEERAKGNILERFSAQQFPDLHSELNLSSLELGDSALYFCASSVAPAPSGNTIYFGEGSWLTVV.

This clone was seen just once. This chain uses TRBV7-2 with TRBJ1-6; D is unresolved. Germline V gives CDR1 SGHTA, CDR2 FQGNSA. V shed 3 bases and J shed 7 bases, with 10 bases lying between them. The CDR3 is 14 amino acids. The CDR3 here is CASSFSGENSPLHF. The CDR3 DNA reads TGTGCCAGCAGCTTTTCTGGGGAAAATTCACCCCTCCACTTT.

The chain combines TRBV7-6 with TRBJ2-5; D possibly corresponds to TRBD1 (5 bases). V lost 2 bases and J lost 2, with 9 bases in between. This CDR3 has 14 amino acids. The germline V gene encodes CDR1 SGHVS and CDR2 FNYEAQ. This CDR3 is CASSLTGQQETQYF. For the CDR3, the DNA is TGTGCCAGCAGCTTAACAGGCCAACAAGAGACCCAGTACTTC.

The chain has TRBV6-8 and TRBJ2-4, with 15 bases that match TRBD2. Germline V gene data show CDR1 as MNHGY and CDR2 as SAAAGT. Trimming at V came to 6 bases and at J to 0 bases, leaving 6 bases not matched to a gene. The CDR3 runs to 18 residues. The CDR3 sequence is CASRRTSGRDVAKNIQYF. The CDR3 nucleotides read TGTGCCAGCAGAAGGACTAGCGGGAGGGACGTAGCCAAAAACATTCAGTACTTC.